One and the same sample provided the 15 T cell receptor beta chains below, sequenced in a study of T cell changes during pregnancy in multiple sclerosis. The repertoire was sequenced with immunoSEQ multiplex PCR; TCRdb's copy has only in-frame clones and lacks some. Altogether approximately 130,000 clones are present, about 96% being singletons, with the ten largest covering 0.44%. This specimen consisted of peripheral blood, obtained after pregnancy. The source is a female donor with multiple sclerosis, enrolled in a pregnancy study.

The CDR3 DNA sequence: TGTGCCAGCAGCTTAAGATTGGGGGGGGTTTCCTACAATGAGCAGTTCTTC. It specifies CASSLRLGGVSYNEQFF. The chain has TRBV7-8 and TRBJ2-1; 7 nucleotides agree with TRBD2. From germline, CDR1 is SGHVS and CDR2 FQNEAQ. The CDR3 runs 17 residues. V shed 2 bases, J shed 1 base, and the junction held 8 bases outside the gene matches.

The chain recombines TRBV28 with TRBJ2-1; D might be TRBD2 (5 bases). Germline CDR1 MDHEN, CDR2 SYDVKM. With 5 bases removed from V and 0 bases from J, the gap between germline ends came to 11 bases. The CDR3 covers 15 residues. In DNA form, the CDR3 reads TGTGCCAGCAGTGGGAGCGCCGACTCCTACAATGAGCAGTTCTTC. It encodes CASSGSADSYNEQFF.

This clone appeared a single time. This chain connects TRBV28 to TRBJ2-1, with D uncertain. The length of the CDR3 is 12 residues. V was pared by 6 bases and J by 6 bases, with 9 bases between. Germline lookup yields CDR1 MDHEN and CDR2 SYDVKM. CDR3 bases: TGTGCCAGCAGAGGAGAATTCAATGAGCAGTTCTTC. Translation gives CASRGEFNEQFF.

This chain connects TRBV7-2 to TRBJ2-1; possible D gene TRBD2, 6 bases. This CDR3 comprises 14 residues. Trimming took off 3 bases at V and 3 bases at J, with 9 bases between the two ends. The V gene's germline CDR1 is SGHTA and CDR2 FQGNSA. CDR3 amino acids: CASSFRDFYNEQFF. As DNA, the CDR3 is TGTGCCAGCAGCTTCAGGGACTTCTACAATGAGCAGTTCTTC.

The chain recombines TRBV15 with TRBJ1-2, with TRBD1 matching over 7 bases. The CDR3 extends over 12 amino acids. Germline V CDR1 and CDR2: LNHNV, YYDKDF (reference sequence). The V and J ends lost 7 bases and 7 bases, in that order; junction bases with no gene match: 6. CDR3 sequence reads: CATTDRERGYTF. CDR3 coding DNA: TGTGCCACCACAGACAGGGAACGTGGCTACACCTTC.

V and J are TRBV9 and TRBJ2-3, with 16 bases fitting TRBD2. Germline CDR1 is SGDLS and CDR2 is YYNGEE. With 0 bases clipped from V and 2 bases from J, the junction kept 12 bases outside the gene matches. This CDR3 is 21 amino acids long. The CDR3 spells CASSVAGPGTSGRGDTDTQYF. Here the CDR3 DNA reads TGTGCCAGCAGCGTAGCGGGGCCTGGGACTAGCGGGAGGGGAGACACAGATACGCAGTATTTT. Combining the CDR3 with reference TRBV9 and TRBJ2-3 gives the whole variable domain DSGVTQTPKHLITATGQRVTLRCSPRSGDLSVYWYQQSLDQGLQFLIQYYNGEERAKGNILERFSAQQFPDLHSELNLSSLELGDSALYFCASSVAGPGTSGRGDTDTQYFGPGTRLTVL.

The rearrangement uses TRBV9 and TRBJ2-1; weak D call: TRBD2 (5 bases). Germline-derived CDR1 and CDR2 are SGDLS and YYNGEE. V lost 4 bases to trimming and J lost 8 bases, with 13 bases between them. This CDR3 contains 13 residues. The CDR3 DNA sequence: TGTGCCAGCAGCACGGGGTCTCGTGATGAGCAGTTCTTC. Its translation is CASSTGSRDEQFF.

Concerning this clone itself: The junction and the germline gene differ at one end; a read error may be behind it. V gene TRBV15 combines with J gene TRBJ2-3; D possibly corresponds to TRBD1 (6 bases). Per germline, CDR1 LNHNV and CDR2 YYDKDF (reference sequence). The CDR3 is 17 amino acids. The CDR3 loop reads CATSGEMGQSYTDTQYF. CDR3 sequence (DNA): TGTGCCACCAGCGGAGAGATGGGACAATCTTACACAGATACGCAGTATTTT.

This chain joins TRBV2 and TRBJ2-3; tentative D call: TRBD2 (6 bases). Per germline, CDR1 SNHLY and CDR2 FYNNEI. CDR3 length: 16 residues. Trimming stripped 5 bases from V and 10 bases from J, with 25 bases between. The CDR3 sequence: CASSSPSGGVAASQYF. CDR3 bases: TGTGCCAGCAGTTCTCCCTCCGGGGGTGTGGCAGCGTCGCAGTATTTT.

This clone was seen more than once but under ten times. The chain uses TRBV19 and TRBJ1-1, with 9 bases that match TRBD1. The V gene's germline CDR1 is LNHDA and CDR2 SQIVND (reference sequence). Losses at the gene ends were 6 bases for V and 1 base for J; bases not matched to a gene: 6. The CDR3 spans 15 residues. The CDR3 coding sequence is TGTGCCAGTAGCAGGGACAGGGCTGGGAACACTGAAGCTTTCTTT. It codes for CASSRDRAGNTEAFF.

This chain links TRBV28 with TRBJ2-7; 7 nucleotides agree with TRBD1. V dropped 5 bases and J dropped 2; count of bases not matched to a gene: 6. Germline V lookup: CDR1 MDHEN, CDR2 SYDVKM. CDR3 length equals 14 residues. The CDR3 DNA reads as TGTGCCAGCAGTCTCGGGACAGTTACCTACGAGCAGTACTTC. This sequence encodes CASSLGTVTYEQYF. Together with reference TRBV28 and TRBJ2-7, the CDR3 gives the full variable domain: DVKVTQSSRYLVKRTGEKVFLECVQDMDHENMFWYRQDPGLGLRLIYFSYDVKMKEKGDIPEGYSVSREKKERFSLILESASTNQTSMYLCASSLGTVTYEQYFGPGTRLTVT.

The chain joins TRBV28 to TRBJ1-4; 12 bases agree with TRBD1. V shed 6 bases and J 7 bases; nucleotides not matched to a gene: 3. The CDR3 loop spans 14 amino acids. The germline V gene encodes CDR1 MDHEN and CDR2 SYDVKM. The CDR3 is CASRGTGGFEKLFF. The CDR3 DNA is TGTGCCAGCAGGGGGACAGGGGGCTTTGAAAAACTGTTTTTT.

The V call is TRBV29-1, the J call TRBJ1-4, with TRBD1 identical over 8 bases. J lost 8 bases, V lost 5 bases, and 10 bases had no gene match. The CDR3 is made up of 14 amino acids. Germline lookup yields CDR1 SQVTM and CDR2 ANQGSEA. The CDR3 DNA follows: TGCAGCGTTCAGGGGGCGGTTACACGGGAAAAACTGTTTTTT. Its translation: CSVQGAVTREKLFF. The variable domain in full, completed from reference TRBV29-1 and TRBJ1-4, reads SAVISQKPSRDICQRGTSLTIQCQVDSQVTMMFWYRQQPGQSLTLIATANQGSEATYESGFVIDKFPISRPNLTFSTLTVSNMSPEDSSIYLCSVQGAVTREKLFFGSGTQLSVL.

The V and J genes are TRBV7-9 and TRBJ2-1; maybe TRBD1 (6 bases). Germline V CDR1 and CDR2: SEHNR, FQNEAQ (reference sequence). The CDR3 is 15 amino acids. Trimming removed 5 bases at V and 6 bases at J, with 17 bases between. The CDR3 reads CASSRPLGDINEQFF. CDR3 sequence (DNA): TGTGCCAGCAGCCGACCCCTCGGGGACATCAATGAGCAGTTCTTC.

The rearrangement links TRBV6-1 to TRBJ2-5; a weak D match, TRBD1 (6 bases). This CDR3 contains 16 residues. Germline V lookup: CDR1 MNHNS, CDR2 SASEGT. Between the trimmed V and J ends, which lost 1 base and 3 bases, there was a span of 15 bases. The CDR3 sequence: CASSEGPGARKETQYF. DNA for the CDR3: TGTGCCAGCAGTGAAGGCCCAGGGGCGAGAAAAGAGACCCAGTACTTC.